A single sample gave rise to the 15 T cell receptor beta chains below, sequenced in a study of OX40 agonist ivuxolimab in advanced cancers. Generated by immunoSEQ multiplex PCR, the TCRdb table keeps only in-frame clones and is missing some. Here the sample spans about 59,000 clones, 80% to 85% being singletons. The sequencing here drew on CD4+ or CD8+ T cells sorted from blood, taken in a trial of the OX40 agonist ivuxolimab. Every receptor here comes from an adult with an advanced solid tumor such as melanoma, head and neck, liver or kidney cancer.

The chain recombines TRBV18 with TRBJ2-6, with D maybe TRBD1 (5 bases). Trimming cost V 8 bases and J 3 bases, with 17 bases left between them. Germline V gene data show CDR1 as KGHSH and CDR2 as LQKENI. The CDR3 is made up of 16 amino acids. CDR3 sequence: CASPQAQEVGANVLTF. Written as DNA, the CDR3 is TGTGCCAGCCCACAGGCCCAGGAAGTTGGGGCCAACGTCCTGACTTTC.

The chain couples TRBV11-1 to TRBJ1-1, with D perhaps matching TRBD1 (5 bases). The CDR3 sequence is 14 residues long. Germline CDR1 SGHAT, CDR2 FQDESV (reference sequence). Trimming removed 3 bases from V and 2 bases from J, with 10 bases in between. The CDR3 loop reads CASSFDSLNTEAFF. In DNA, the CDR3 is TGTGCCAGCAGCTTCGACAGCTTAAACACTGAAGCTTTCTTT.

The rearrangement joins TRBV7-9 to TRBJ2-1, with a tentative D call TRBD2 (5 bases). The CDR3 has 14 residues. Germline values: CDR1 SEHNR, CDR2 FQNEAQ (reference sequence). Deletions cut 8 bases from V and 4 bases from J, with 15 bases between. The CDR3 loop is CASERDQGYNEQFF. CDR3 nucleotide sequence: TGTGCCAGCGAACGGGATCAAGGATACAATGAGCAGTTCTTC.

The chain carries TRBV11-2 and TRBJ2-5; D is unresolved. The V and J ends lost 5 bases and 2 bases respectively, with 9 bases between them. The germline gives CDR1 SGHAT, CDR2 FQNNGV. This CDR3 has 13 amino acids. The CDR3, as DNA: TGTGCCAGCAGCGGTGACCGACAAGAGACCCAGTACTTC. Translating it yields CASSGDRQETQYF.

The chain joins TRBV30 to TRBJ1-1, with 8 bases fitting TRBD1. After removal of 7 bases from V and 0 bases from J, the junction contained 4 bases not matched to a gene. The CDR3 contains 13 residues. The V gene's germline CDR1 is GTSNPN and CDR2 SVGIG (reference sequence). Written as DNA, the CDR3 is TGTGCCTCAACGGGACAGGTGAACACTGAAGCTTTCTTT. This translates into CASTGQVNTEAFF.

The V and J genes are TRBV9 and TRBJ2-1; 9 bases match TRBD2. CDR3 size: 15 residues. Germline trimming cut 0 bases from V and 6 bases from J; bases unmatched to any gene: 4. The germline V gene encodes CDR1 SGDLS and CDR2 YYNGEE. The CDR3 DNA is TGTGCCAGCAGCGTAGTAGCGGGAGTCCCCAATGAGCAGTTCTTC. This translates into CASSVVAGVPNEQFF.

The genes are TRBV5-4 and TRBJ2-1; TRBD1 might be the D (5 bases). The CDR3 contains 16 residues. V was clipped by 2 bases and J by 2 bases, with 14 bases between them. CDR1 and CDR2 from the germline V gene are SGHNT and YYREEE (reference sequence). CDR3 coding DNA: TGTGCCAGCAGCTTTTGGGGCTCCCGGGCCTACAATGAGCAGTTCTTC. Protein sequence: CASSFWGSRAYNEQFF.

The rearrangement links TRBV6-1 to TRBJ2-7; weak D call: TRBD1 (5 bases). The CDR3 sequence is 13 residues long. Looked up from germline, CDR1 is MNHNS and CDR2 is SASEGT. V lost 7 bases to trimming and J lost 6 bases, with 16 bases between them. CDR3 amino acids: CASMEGAGGEQYF. The CDR3 DNA reads as TGTGCCAGCATGGAAGGGGCTGGCGGCGAGCAGTACTTC.

The J gene is TRBJ1-3, the V gene TRBV30, with D uncertain. The CDR3 loop spans 14 amino acids. Germline CDR1 is GTSNPN and CDR2 is SVGIG (reference sequence). V lost 1 base, J lost 1 base, and 8 bases lay in between. The CDR3: CAWSASGSGNTIYF. The CDR3 DNA reads TGTGCCTGGAGTGCATCGGGGTCTGGAAACACCATATATTTT. Looking up the rest from reference TRBV30 and TRBJ1-3 gives the full variable domain: SQTIHQWPATLVQPVGSPLSLECTVEGTSNPNLYWYRQAAGRGLQLLFYSVGIGQISSEVPQNLSASRPQDRQFILSSKKLLLSDSGFYLCAWSASGSGNTIYFGEGSWLTVV.

The chain has TRBV2 and TRBJ2-5; D uncertain. Deletions cut 8 bases from V and 0 bases from J, with 4 bases between. CDR3 length: 11 amino acids. In germline, CDR1 is SNHLY, CDR2 FYNNEI. CDR3 nucleotides: TGTGCCAGCGCGTACCAAGAGACCCAGTACTTC. This encodes CASAYQETQYF.

The V and J genes are TRBV7-6 and TRBJ1-5; TRBD1 might be the D (6 bases). V lost 0 bases to trimming and J lost 4 bases, with 10 bases between them. The germline CDR1 and CDR2 sequences are SGHVS and FNYEAQ. The CDR3 consists of 15 residues. CDR3 in amino acids: CASSLAGAGNQPQHF. CDR3 DNA: TGTGCCAGCAGCTTAGCGGGGGCGGGAAATCAGCCCCAGCATTTT. The full variable domain, with the rest looked up from reference TRBV7-6 and TRBJ1-5, is GAGVSQSPRYKVTKRGQDVALRCDPISGHVSLYWYRQALGQGPEFLTYFNYEAQQDKSGLPNDRFSAERPEGSISTLTIQRTEQRDSAMYRCASSLAGAGNQPQHFGDGTRLSIL.

V gene TRBV7-6 combines with J gene TRBJ2-3; D is unclear. Germline V CDR1 and CDR2: SGHVS, FNYEAQ. Trimming took 1 base from V and 4 from J, leaving 21 bases between them. CDR3 length: 18 residues. CDR3 DNA sequence: TGTGCCAGCAGCTTAGAGGCTAGGGCCTCCCTCTACGCAGATACGCAGTATTTT. Translation: CASSLEARASLYADTQYF.

This clone was observed a handful of times. This chain links TRBV5-8 with TRBJ2-1; 8 bases map to TRBD1. Trimming cost V 0 bases and J 1 base; bases outside gene matches: 0. The CDR3 is 15 amino acids. CDR1 and CDR2 from the germline V gene are SGHTS and YDEGEE. CDR3 sequence (DNA): TGTGCCAGCAGCTTGGGGGACAGGTCCTACAATGAGCAGTTCTTC. It is translated as CASSLGDRSYNEQFF.

The chain is built from TRBV5-5 and TRBJ1-2, with 7 bases aligning to TRBD1. The CDR3 spans 15 residues. V trimming: 4 bases; J trimming: 6 bases; junction bases outside the gene matches: 12. Germline loops: CDR1 SGHKS, CDR2 YYEKEE (reference sequence). The CDR3 sequence is CASSPYDRVNDGYTF. The DNA for the CDR3 is TGTGCCAGCAGCCCCTACGACAGGGTGAACGATGGCTACACCTTC.

The J gene is TRBJ1-2, the V gene TRBV19; 8 bases line up with TRBD1. The CDR3 is 16 amino acids. V trimming: 6 bases; J trimming: 3 bases; junction bases outside the gene matches: 12. In germline, CDR1 is LNHDA, CDR2 SQIVND (reference sequence). The CDR3 here is CASRNAGQGSHYGYTF. CDR3 nucleotide sequence: TGTGCCAGTAGAAACGCCGGACAGGGATCTCACTATGGCTACACCTTC.